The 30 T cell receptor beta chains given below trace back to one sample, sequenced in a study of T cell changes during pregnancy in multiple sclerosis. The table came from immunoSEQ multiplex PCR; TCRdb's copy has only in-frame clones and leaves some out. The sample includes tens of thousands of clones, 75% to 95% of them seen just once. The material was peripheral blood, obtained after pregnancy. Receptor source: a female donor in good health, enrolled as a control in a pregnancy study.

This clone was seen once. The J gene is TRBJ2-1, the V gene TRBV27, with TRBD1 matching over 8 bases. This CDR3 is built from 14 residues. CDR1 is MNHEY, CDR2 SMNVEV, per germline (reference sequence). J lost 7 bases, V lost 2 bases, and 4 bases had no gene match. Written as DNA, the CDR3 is TGTGCCAGCAGTTTACAGGGGGCGCATAATGAGCAGTTCTTC. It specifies CASSLQGAHNEQFF.

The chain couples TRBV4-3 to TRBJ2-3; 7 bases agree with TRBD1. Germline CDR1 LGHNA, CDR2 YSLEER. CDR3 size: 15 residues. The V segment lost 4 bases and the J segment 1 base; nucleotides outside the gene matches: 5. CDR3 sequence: CASSLRDRRTDTQYF. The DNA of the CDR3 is TGCGCCAGCAGCCTCCGGGACAGACGCACAGATACGCAGTATTTT.

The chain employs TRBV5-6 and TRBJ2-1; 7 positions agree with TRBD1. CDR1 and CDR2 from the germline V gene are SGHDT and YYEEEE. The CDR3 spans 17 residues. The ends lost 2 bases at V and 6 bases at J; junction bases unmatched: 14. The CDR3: CASSFGTGQSRFNEQFF. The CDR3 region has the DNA TGTGCCAGCAGCTTTGGCACGGGACAGTCAAGATTCAATGAGCAGTTCTTC.

DNA of the CDR3: TGCGCCAGCAGCGGCACCGACACTGAAGCTTTCTTT. Translated: CASSGTDTEAFF. This chain joins TRBV5-1 and TRBJ1-1; D gene ambiguous. Germline-derived CDR1 and CDR2 are SGHRS and YFSETQ. Trimming pared 4 bases from V and 3 bases from J, leaving 7 bases between. The CDR3 totals 12 residues.

For the CDR3, the DNA is TGTGCCAGCACCCCTGCACCGGGACTAGCGGGATACGAGCAGTACTTC. Its translation is CASTPAPGLAGYEQYF. The genes are TRBV7-8 and TRBJ2-7, with 13 bases matching TRBD2. V lost 7 bases, J lost 4 bases, and 10 bases stayed unmatched. This CDR3 region has 16 residues. Looked up from germline, CDR1 is SGHVS and CDR2 is FQNEAQ. The entire variable domain, with the rest obtained from reference TRBV7-8 and TRBJ2-7, is as follows: GAGVSQSPRYKVAKRGQDVALRCDPISGHVSLFWYQQALGQGPEFLTYFQNEAQLDKSGLPSDRFFAERPEGSVSTLKIQRTQQEDSAVYLCASTPAPGLAGYEQYFGPGTRLTVT.

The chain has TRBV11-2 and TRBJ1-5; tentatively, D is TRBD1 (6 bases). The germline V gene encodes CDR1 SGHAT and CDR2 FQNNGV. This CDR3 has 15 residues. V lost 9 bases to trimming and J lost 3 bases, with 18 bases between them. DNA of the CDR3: TGTGCCAGTGGCTACACGGACAGTTCCAATCAGCCCCAGCATTTT. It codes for CASGYTDSSNQPQHF.

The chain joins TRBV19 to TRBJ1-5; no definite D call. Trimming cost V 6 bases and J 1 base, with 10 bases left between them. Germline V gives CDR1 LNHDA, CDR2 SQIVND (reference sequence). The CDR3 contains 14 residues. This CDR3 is CASSMAGSNQPQHF. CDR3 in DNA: TGTGCCAGTAGCATGGCGGGGAGCAATCAGCCCCAGCATTTT.

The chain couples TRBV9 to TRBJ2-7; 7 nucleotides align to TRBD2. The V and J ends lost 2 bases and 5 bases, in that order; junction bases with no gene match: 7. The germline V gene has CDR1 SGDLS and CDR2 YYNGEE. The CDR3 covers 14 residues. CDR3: CASSVTLGGNEQYF. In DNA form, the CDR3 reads TGTGCCAGCAGCGTTACCTTGGGGGGGAACGAGCAGTACTTC.

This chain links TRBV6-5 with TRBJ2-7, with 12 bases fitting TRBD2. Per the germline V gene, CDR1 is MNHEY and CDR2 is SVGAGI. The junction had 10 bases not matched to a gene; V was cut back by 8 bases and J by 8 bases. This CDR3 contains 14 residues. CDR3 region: CASGLAGYPTKQYF. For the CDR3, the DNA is TGTGCCAGCGGACTAGCGGGATACCCTACGAAGCAGTACTTC.

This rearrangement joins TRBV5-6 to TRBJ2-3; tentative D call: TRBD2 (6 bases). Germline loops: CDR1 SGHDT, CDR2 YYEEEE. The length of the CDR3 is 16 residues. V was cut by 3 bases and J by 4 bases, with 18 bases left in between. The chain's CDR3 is CASSSFAGRGPDTQYF. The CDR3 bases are TGTGCCAGCAGCTCTTTCGCGGGAAGGGGTCCAGATACGCAGTATTTT.

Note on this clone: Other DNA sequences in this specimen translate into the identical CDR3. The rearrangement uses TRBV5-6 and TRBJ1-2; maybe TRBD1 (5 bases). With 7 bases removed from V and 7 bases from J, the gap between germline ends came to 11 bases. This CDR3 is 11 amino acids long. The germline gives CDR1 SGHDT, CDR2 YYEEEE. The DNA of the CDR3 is TGTGCCAGCCAAGGGGTCGGTGGCTACACCTTC. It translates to CASQGVGGYTF.

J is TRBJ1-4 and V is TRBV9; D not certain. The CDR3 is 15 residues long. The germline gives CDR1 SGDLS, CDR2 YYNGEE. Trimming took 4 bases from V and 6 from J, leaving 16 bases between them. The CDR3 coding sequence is TGTGCCAGCAGCCCATACAGCTCCAAGGATGAAAAACTGTTTTTT. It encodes CASSPYSSKDEKLFF.

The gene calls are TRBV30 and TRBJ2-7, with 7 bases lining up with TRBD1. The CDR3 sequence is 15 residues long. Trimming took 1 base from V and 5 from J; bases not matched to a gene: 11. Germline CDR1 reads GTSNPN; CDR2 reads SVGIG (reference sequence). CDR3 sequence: CAWSEGRGNLHEQYF. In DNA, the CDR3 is TGTGCCTGGAGTGAGGGCAGGGGGAATCTTCACGAGCAGTACTTC.

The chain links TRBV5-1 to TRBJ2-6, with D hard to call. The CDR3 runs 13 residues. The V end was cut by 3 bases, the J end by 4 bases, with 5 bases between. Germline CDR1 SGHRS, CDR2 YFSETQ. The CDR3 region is CASSSPGANVLTF. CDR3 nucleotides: TGCGCCAGCAGCTCCCCGGGGGCCAACGTCCTGACTTTC. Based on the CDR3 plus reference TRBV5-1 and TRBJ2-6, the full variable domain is KAGVTQTPRYLIKTRGQQVTLSCSPISGHRSVSWYQQTPGQGLQFLFEYFSETQRNKGNFPGRFSGRQFSNSRSEMNVSTLELGDSALYLCASSSPGANVLTFGAGSRLTVL.

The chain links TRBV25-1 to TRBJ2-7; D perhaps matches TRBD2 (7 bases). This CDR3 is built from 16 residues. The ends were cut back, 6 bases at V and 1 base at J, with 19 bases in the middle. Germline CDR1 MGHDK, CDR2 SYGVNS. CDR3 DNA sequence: TGTGCCAGCAGGGGGTTGAGGGGGAGGGGATCCTACGAGCAGTACTTC. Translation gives CASRGLRGRGSYEQYF.

Here the CDR3 DNA reads TGCGCCAGCAGCCTTAATGCCGGGGGGGCGTACGAGCAGTACTTC. This encodes CASSLNAGGAYEQYF. The chain is built from TRBV4-3 and TRBJ2-7; the match to TRBD2 covers 8 bases. The CDR3 length is 15 residues. The V segment lost 4 bases and the J segment 4 bases; nucleotides outside the gene matches: 9. Per the germline V gene, CDR1 is LGHNA and CDR2 is YSLEER.

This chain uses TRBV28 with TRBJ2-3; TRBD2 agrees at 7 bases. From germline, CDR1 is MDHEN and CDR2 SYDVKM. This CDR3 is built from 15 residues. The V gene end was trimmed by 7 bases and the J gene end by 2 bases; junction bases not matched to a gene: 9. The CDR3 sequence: CASTSPGGSTDTQYF. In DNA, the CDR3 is TGTGCCAGCACCTCGCCGGGAGGATCCACAGATACGCAGTATTTT.

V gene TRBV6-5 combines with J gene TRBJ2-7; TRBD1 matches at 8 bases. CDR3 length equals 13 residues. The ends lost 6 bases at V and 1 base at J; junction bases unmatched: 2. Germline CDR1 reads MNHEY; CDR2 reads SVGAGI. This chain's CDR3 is CASRGQASYEQYF. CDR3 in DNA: TGTGCCAGCAGGGGACAGGCGTCCTACGAGCAGTACTTC.

CDR3 sequence reads: CAWTWDKISGNTIYF. The CDR3, as DNA: TGTGCCTGGACCTGGGACAAAATCTCTGGAAACACCATATATTTT. V usage is TRBV30 and J usage is TRBJ1-3; possibly TRBD1 for D (6 bases). Trimming removed 4 bases at V and 0 bases at J, with 13 bases between. The CDR3 covers 15 residues. From germline, CDR1 is GTSNPN and CDR2 SVGIG (reference sequence).

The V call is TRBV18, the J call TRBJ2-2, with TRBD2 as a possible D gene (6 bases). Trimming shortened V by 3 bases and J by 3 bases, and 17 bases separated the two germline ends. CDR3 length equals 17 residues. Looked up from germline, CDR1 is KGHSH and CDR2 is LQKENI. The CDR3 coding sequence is TGTGCCAGCTCACCCCCTATCGGGGGAGAGGACACCGGGGAGCTGTTTTTT. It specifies CASSPPIGGEDTGELFF.

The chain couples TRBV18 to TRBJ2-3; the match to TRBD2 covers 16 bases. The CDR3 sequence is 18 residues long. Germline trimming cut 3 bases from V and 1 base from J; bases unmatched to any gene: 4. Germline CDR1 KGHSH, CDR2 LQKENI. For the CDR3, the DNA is TGTGCCAGCTCACCTGGGACTAGCGGGGGGGCCGGCACAGATACGCAGTATTTT. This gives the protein CASSPGTSGGAGTDTQYF.

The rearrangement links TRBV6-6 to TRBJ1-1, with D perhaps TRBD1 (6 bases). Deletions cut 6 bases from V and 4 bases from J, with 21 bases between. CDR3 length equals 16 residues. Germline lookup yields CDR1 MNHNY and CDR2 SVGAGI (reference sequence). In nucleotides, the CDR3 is TGTGCCAGCAGCAACATTAGACAGGCTCTTGGCACTGAAGCTTTCTTT. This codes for CASSNIRQALGTEAFF.

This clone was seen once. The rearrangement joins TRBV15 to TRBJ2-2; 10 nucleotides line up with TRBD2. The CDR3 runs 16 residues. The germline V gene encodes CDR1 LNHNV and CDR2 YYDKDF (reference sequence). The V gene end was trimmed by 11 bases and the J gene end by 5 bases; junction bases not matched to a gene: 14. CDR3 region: CAASRGLAGDTGELFF. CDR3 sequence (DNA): TGTGCCGCCTCCAGGGGGCTAGCGGGAGATACCGGGGAGCTGTTTTTT.

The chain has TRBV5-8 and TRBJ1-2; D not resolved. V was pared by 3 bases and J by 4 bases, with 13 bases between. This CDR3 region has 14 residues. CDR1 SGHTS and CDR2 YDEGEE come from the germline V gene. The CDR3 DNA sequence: TGTGCCAGCAGCTGGCCCAGAAGAATCTATGGCTACACCTTC. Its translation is CASSWPRRIYGYTF. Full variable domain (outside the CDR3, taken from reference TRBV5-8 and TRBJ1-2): EAGVTQSPTHLIKTRGQQATLRCSPISGHTSVYWYQQALGLGLQFLLWYDEGEERNRGNFPPRFSGRQFPNYSSELNVNALELEDSALYLCASSWPRRIYGYTFGSGTRLTVV.

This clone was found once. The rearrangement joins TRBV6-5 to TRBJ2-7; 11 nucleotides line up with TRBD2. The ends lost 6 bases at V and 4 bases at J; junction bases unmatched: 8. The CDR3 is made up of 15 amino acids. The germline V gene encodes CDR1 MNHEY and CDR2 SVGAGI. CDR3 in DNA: TGTGCCAGCAGCGGGACTAGCGGAGGGGCTTACGAGCAGTACTTC. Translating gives CASSGTSGGAYEQYF.

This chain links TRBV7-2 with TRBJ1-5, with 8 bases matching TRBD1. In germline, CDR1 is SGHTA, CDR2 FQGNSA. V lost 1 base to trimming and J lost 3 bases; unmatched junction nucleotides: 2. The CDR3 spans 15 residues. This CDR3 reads CASSLGTGNNQPQHF. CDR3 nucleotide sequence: TGTGCCAGCAGCTTAGGGACAGGGAACAATCAGCCCCAGCATTTT.

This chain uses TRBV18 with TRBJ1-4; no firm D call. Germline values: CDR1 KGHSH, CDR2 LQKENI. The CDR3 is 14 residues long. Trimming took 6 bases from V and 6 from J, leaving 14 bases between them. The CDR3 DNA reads TGTGCCAGCTCGGCGGGAGCCTCGGATGAAAAACTGTTTTTT. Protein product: CASSAGASDEKLFF.

This CDR3 is CASSLLAGRYNEQFF. CDR3 DNA sequence: TGTGCCAGCAGCCTCCTAGCGGGGAGGTACAATGAGCAGTTCTTC. The J gene is TRBJ2-1, the V gene TRBV7-3; 9 bases fit TRBD2. V shed 5 bases and J 4 bases; nucleotides not matched to a gene: 6. The CDR3 loop spans 15 amino acids. Germline V gene data show CDR1 as SGHTA and CDR2 as FQGTGA.

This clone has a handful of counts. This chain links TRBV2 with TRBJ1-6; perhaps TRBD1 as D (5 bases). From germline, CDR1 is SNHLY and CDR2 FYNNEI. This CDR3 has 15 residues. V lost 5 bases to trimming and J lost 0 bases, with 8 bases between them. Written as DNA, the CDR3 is TGTGCCAGCAGTCGACAGAGCTCCTATAATTCACCCCTCCACTTT. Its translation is CASSRQSSYNSPLHF.

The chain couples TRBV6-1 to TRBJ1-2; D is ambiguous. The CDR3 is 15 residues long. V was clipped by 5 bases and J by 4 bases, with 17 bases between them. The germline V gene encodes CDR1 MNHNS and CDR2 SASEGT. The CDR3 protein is CASSTQWARGYGYTF. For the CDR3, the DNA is TGTGCCAGCAGTACCCAGTGGGCGCGGGGCTATGGCTACACCTTC.